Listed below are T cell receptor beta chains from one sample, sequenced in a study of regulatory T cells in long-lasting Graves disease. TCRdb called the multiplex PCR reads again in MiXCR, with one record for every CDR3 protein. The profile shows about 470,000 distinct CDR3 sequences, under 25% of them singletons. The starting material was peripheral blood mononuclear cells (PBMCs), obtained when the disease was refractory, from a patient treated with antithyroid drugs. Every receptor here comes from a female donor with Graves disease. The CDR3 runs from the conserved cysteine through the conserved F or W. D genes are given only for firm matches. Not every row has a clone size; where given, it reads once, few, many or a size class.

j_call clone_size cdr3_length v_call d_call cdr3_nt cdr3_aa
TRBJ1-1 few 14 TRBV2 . TGTGCCAGCAGTGCCGGGAGGGGAGGGACTGAAGCTTTCTTT CASSAGRGGTEAFF
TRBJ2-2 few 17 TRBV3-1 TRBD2 TGTGCCAGCAGCGTCCCGACTAGCGGGATGAGTTCTGGGGAGCTGTTTTTT CASSVPTSGMSSGELFF
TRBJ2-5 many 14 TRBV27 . TGTGCCAGCAGTTTACTCACAGCCCAAGAGACCCAGTACTTC CASSLLTAQETQYF
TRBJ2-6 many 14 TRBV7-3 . TGTGCCAGCAGCCGTTTTGCTGGGGCCAACGTCCTGACTTTC CASSRFAGANVLTF
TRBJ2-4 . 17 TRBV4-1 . TGCGCCAGCAGCCAAGTGGGCGTGCGCGTGGCCAAAAACATTCAGTACTTC CASSQVGVRVAKNIQYF
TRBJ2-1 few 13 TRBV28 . TGTGCCAGCAGTTTATCTGGCGGGGTTGAGCAGTTCTTC CASSLSGGVEQFF
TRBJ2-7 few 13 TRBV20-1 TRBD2 TGCAGTGGGGAGCGGGAGACGGGTAACGAGCAGTACTTC CSGERETGNEQYF
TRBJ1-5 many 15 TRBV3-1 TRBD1 TGTGCCAGCAGCCAAGGGACAGGGGGGTTTCAGCCCCAGCATTTT CASSQGTGGFQPQHF
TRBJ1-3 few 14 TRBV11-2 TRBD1 TGTGCCAGCAGACAGGGGTCTGATGGAAACACCATATATTTT CASRQGSDGNTIYF
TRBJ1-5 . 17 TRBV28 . TGTGCCAGCAGCCCGAATCAGGGAGTACTAGGCAATCAGCCCCAGCATTTT CASSPNQGVLGNQPQHF
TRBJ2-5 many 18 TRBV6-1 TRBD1 TGTGCCAGCAGTGAACGATACAGGAGACAGGGGTCTCAAGAGACCCAGTACTTC CASSERYRRQGSQETQYF
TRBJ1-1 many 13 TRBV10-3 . TGTGCCATCAGCTCGACTGGTAACACTGAAGCTTTCTTT CAISSTGNTEAFF
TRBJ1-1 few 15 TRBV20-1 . TGCAGTGCTACGTACGGGCTTATCTTGGACACTGAAGCTTTCTTT CSATYGLILDTEAFF
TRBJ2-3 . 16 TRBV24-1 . TGTGCCACCAGTGATTTGAGGGCAGGGGCCACAGATACGCAGTATTTT CATSDLRAGATDTQYF
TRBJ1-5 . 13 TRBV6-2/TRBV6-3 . TGTGCCAGCAGTTACTCGTTGGGGGCGGAAAGGCATTTT CASSYSLGAERHF
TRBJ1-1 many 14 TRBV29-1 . TGCAGCGTTGAACGGCTGGGTGGGAACACTGAAGCTTTCTTT CSVERLGGNTEAFF
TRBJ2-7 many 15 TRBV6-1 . TGTGCCAGCAGTGAAGTACGAGGCCCAGCCTACGAGCAGTACTTC CASSEVRGPAYEQYF
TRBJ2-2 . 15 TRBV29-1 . TGCAGCGCGATAGGTCTAGAAACTAACACCGGGGAGCTGTTTTTT CSAIGLETNTGELFF
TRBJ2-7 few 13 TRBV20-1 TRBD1 TGCAGTGCAACTGACAGGGGGATTTACGAGCAGTACTTC CSATDRGIYEQYF
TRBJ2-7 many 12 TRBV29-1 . TGCAGCGTTCGAAAGGGCTCCTACGAGCAGTACTTC CSVRKGSYEQYF